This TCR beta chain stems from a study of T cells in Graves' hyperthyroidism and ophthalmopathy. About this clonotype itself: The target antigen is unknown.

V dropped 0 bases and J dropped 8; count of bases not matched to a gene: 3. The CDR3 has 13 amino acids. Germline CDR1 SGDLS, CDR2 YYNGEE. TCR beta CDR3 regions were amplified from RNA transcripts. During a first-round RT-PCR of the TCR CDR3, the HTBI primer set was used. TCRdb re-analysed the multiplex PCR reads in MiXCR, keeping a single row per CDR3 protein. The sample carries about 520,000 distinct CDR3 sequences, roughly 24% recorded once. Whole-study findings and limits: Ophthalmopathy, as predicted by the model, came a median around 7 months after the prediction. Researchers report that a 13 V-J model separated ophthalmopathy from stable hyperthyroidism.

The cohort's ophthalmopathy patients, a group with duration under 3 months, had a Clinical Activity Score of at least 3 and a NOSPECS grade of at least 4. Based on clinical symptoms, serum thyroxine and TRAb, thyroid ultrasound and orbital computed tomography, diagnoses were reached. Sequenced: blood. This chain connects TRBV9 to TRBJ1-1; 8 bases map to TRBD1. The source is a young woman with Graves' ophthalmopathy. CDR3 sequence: CASSVGDRTEAFF. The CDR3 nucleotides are TGTGCCAGCAGCGTAGGGGACAGGACAGAAGCTTTCTTT.